A selection of T cell receptor beta chains follows, all from one sample in a study of cytomegalovirus exposure and HLA in healthy donors. Sequencing used immunoSEQ multiplex PCR; TCRdb keeps in-frame clones, though not all of them. The table records 95,000 to 100,000 clones, 75% to 80% of them present only once. Sequenced: PBMCs. These receptors all come from a female donor in good health and CMV-seronegative. Both conserved end residues are part of each CDR3. The D gene is left open where the match is weak. Where a row states a size, it is once, few, many or the class of an expanded clone; other rows omit it.

D	size	V	J	CDR3	DNA
-	-	TRBV28	TRBJ1-2	CASSLMGQNYGYTF	TGTGCCAGCAGTTTGATGGGCCAAAACTATGGCTACACCTTC
-	-	TRBV19	TRBJ1-5	CASSVPTTGYNQPQHF	TGTGCCAGTAGTGTTCCCACCACAGGATACAATCAGCCCCAGCATTTT
TRBD2	-	TRBV4-2	TRBJ2-1	CASSQDLAGSHNEQFF	TGTGCCAGCAGCCAAGATCTAGCGGGTAGCCACAATGAGCAGTTCTTC
-	once	TRBV6-5	TRBJ2-7	CASSADGVSTYEQYF	TGTGCCAGCAGCGCCGACGGAGTGTCCACCTACGAGCAGTACTTC
TRBD1	-	TRBV2	TRBJ1-5	CASSEWTGDNQPQHF	TGTGCCAGCAGTGAATGGACAGGGGACAATCAGCCCCAGCATTTT
-	-	TRBV4-1	TRBJ1-4	CASSHGEGRTNEKLFF	TGCGCCAGCAGCCATGGGGAGGGCCGCACTAATGAAAAACTGTTTTTT
-	-	TRBV11-3	TRBJ2-7	CASSLTPTYEQYF	TGCGCCAGCAGCTTGACACCTACTTACGAGCAGTACTTC
-	-	TRBV15	TRBJ1-5	CATAYLDRSYQPQHF	TGTGCCACCGCTTACCTTGACAGGTCCTATCAGCCCCAGCATTTT
TRBD2	-	TRBV4-2	TRBJ2-1	CASSQESGAGVYNEQFF	TGTGCCAGCAGCCAAGAGTCAGGAGCGGGAGTCTACAATGAGCAGTTCTTC
-	-	TRBV6-6	TRBJ2-7	CASSYSGGRISYEQYF	TGTGCCAGCAGTTACTCGGGAGGCAGGATCTCCTACGAGCAGTACTTC
-	-	TRBV10-1	TRBJ2-1	CASSDGQYNEQFF	TGCGCCAGCAGTGACGGACAGTACAATGAGCAGTTCTTC
TRBD1	-	TRBV6-1	TRBJ1-5	CASSETWGRGRGQPQHF	TGTGCCAGCAGTGAAACTTGGGGCAGGGGGCGAGGTCAGCCCCAGCATTTT
TRBD2	-	TRBV11-2	TRBJ2-7	CASSLERGPTYEQYF	TGTGCCAGCAGCCTAGAGCGGGGGCCTACCTACGAGCAGTACTTC
-	few	TRBV27	TRBJ2-7	CASSLSSRSYEQYF	TGTGCCAGCAGTTTATCGTCCAGGTCCTACGAGCAGTACTTC